This TCR beta chain comes out of a study of cytomegalovirus exposure and HLA in healthy donors. Background on the study: Caucasian-associated ancestry cluster membership applied to approximately 81% of around 400 genotyped donors. General observations from the study: Analysis was performed later, and it showed HLA-associated TCR beta chains to be more clonally expanded than equally common others.

The CDR3 loop spans 16 amino acids. The germline CDR1 and CDR2 sequences are SGHAT and FQDESV (reference sequence). The junction had 11 bases not matched to a gene; V was cut back by 1 base and J by 9 bases. With regard to this clone: Its antigen is as yet unknown.

PCR used 60 Vbeta primers and 13 Jbeta primers. Here immunoSEQ multiplex PCR was the method, and the copy in TCRdb shows in-frame clones only, minus some. The sample holds about 130,000 clones. Sequencing was performed on PBMCs. The source of this sequence is a woman in her forties in good health and CMV-seropositive. This chain connects TRBV11-1 to TRBJ2-1; TRBD2 matches 8 bases. DNA of the CDR3: TGTGCCAGCAGCTTAGGTTCCAGCGGGAGAAGGGGTGAGCAGTTCTTC. This encodes CASSLGSSGRRGEQFF.